This TCR beta chain was sequenced in a study of cytomegalovirus exposure and HLA in healthy donors. Sequencing used immunoSEQ multiplex PCR; TCRdb keeps in-frame clones, though not all of them. In the table there are a few hundred thousand clones, 70% to 90% of which are singletons. Deletions cut 1 base from V and 3 bases from J, with 8 bases between. CDR3 length: 14 amino acids. The germline CDR1 and CDR2 sequences are SGHDT and YYEEEE. General study results and limits: The study found most TCR sequences rare, yet found some public TCRs in many donors. In the 120 or so validation repertoires, approximately 94% of cluster scores exceeded 0, per a later analysis. Reports credit the classifier with highly specific, highly sensitive diagnosis of cytomegalovirus status. The authors listed approximately 160 TCR beta chains as cytomegalovirus-associated.

A remark on this clone: Its antigen is unknown.

The rearrangement uses TRBV5-6 and TRBJ1-5; TRBD1 might be the D (5 bases). This receptor was obtained from a man between 25 and 39 years old in good health and CMV-seronegative. Input material: PBMCs. The CDR3 nucleotides read TGTGCCAGCAGCTTGTCCAGGGTCAATCAGCCCCAGCATTTT. It codes for CASSLSRVNQPQHF.